Following are 10 T cell receptor beta chains from one sample sequenced in a study of blood T cell repertoires in COVID-19. Sequencing was performed with immunoSEQ multiplex PCR; in TCRdb, only in-frame clones are kept and a portion is missing. The data show 200,000 to 250,000 clones, with approximately 80% seen just once and 7.8% held by the top ten. Sequenced material: peripheral blood. These receptors were obtained from a woman of 80 years or more with COVID-19, enrolled during active disease.

This clone was counted between two and nine times. The chain joins TRBV6-6 to TRBJ1-5, with D tentatively TRBD1 (5 bases). This CDR3 region has 15 residues. The V gene's germline CDR1 is MNHNY and CDR2 SVGAGI (reference sequence). V was trimmed by 3 bases and J by 0 bases, leaving 9 bases between them. CDR3 residues: CASSYGALSNQPQHF. The CDR3 nucleotides are TGTGCCAGCAGTTATGGGGCCCTTAGCAATCAGCCCCAGCATTTT.

The chain recombines TRBV5-1 with TRBJ1-2; 10 nucleotides line up with TRBD1. The CDR3 runs 13 residues. The V segment lost 4 bases and the J segment 5 bases; nucleotides outside the gene matches: 2. Germline CDR1 and CDR2: SGHRS and YFSETQ. This CDR3 reads CASSQDRGYGYTF. As DNA, the CDR3 is TGCGCCAGCAGCCAGGACAGGGGGTATGGCTACACCTTC.

The CDR3 coding sequence is TGTGCCAGCAGCATCTCTAGCGGGATGGACAATGAGCAGTTCTTC. Its translation: CASSISSGMDNEQFF. The chain links TRBV7-3 to TRBJ2-1, with 9 positions matching TRBD2. The ends lost 5 bases at V and 5 bases at J; junction bases unmatched: 7. There are 15 residues in the CDR3. CDR1 SGHTA and CDR2 FQGTGA come from the germline V gene. Filled out from reference TRBV7-3 and TRBJ2-1, the complete variable domain reads GAGVSQTPSNKVTEKGKYVELRCDPISGHTALYWYRQSLGQGPEFLIYFQGTGAADDSGLPNDRFFAVRPEGSVSTLKIQRTERGDSAVYLCASSISSGMDNEQFFGPGTRLTVL.

This CDR3 reads CASSPPSTDSIQHF. CDR3 nucleotide sequence: TGTGCCAGCTCACCACCCTCAACAGACAGTATCCAGCATTTT. V is TRBV18 and J is TRBJ1-5; tentative D call: TRBD1 (5 bases). Germline CDR1 reads KGHSH; CDR2 reads LQKENI. The CDR3 has 14 residues. Trimming pared 0 bases from V and 12 bases from J, leaving 15 bases between.

The V and J genes are TRBV2 and TRBJ2-7; D possibly corresponds to TRBD1 (6 bases). The CDR3 covers 15 residues. The V and J ends lost 6 bases and 0 bases respectively, with 15 bases between them. Germline loops: CDR1 SNHLY, CDR2 FYNNEI. The CDR3 bases are TGTGCCAGCAGGGCAGGGGCCCCCAGCTCCTACGAGCAGTACTTC. It is translated as CASRAGAPSSYEQYF. Full variable domain (rest looked up from reference TRBV2 and TRBJ2-7): EPEVTQTPSHQVTQMGQEVILRCVPISNHLYFYWYRQILGQKVEFLVSFYNNEISEKSEIFDDQFSVERPDGSNFTLKIRSTKLEDSAMYFCASRAGAPSSYEQYFGPGTRLTVT.

The rearrangement joins TRBV5-1 to TRBJ1-3; 9 nucleotides align to TRBD1. V was pared by 7 bases and J by 2 bases, with 16 bases of the junction left unmatched. Germline loops: CDR1 SGHRS, CDR2 YFSETQ. The CDR3 runs 18 residues. The CDR3 nucleotides read TGCGCCAGCCGACCCCCGGGACAGGGAGGATTTGCTGGAAACACCATATATTTT. Translated: CASRPPGQGGFAGNTIYF.

V and J are TRBV7-3 and TRBJ2-1; D uncertain. The CDR3 contains 13 residues. The germline gives CDR1 SGHTA, CDR2 FQGTGA. Trimming removed 5 bases from V and 0 bases from J, with 5 bases in between. The DNA of the CDR3 is TGTGCCAGCAGCCCTCCCTCCTACAATGAGCAGTTCTTC. Amino acid sequence: CASSPPSYNEQFF.

This rearrangement joins TRBV6-5 to TRBJ1-2; a weak D match, TRBD1 (5 bases). This CDR3 spans 14 amino acids. Germline V CDR1 and CDR2: MNHEY, SVGAGI. V was clipped by 7 bases and J by 8 bases, with 20 bases between them. The CDR3 DNA sequence: TGTGCCAGCACCCAGGGCGGCGTCTATGGGGGCTACACCTTC. Its translation: CASTQGGVYGGYTF.

The chain joins TRBV3-1 (or the pseudogene TRBV3-2) to TRBJ1-4, with D maybe TRBD1 (6 bases). CDR1 is LGHDT and CDR2 is YNNKEL in the germline V gene (reference sequence). CDR3 length equals 13 residues. Trimming stripped 8 bases from V and 7 bases from J, with 14 bases between. CDR3 bases: TGTGCCAGCGGAAAAAACAGGGCTGAAAAACTGTTTTTT. Protein: CASGKNRAEKLFF.

The J gene is TRBJ1-1, the V gene TRBV2; maybe TRBD1 (6 bases). Germline CDR1 and CDR2: SNHLY and FYNNEI. The ends were cut back, 8 bases at V and 6 bases at J, with 16 bases in the middle. This CDR3 has 13 amino acids. DNA for the CDR3: TGTGCCAGCGGGGCAGGGGCCCCCGCTGAAGCTTTCTTT. The encoded protein is CASGAGAPAEAFF.